This T cell receptor (beta chain) comes out of a study of T cells in Graves' hyperthyroidism and ophthalmopathy (dated by TCRdb to about 2019). Regarding the complete study: Peripheral blood samples were taken at initial diagnosis, before any treatment was given. To identify distinguishing TCR V-J signatures, a discovery cohort of about a hundred patients was used, comprising some 43 with Graves' ophthalmopathy and 57 with stable Graves' hyperthyroidism. An independent validation cohort of 18 to 20 hyperthyroidism patients and over 15 patients who later progressed to ophthalmopathy tested prospective prediction of ophthalmopathy. The 100 or so discovery patients were divided at random into training and test sets in a 7:3 ratio. In over five Graves' hyperthyroidism patients, the study also compared T-cell repertoires from thyroid tissue with T-cell repertoires from blood. Once sampling was done, hyperthyroidism patients were given methimazole at a starting dose of 30 mg daily, whereas ophthalmopathy patients were given high-dose intravenous methylprednisolone. According to the paper, TCR Vbeta CDR3 sequencing was carried out on roughly 130 peripheral blood samples, which came from over 40 ophthalmopathy, about 75 hyperthyroidism and roughly 17 progressor patients.

Including cysteine and phenylalanine, the CDR3 has 14 amino acids. Solely the CDR3 DNA is kept, with 42 bases framed from the first base. A patient counted as having stable Graves' hyperthyroidism if no progression to ophthalmopathy occurred over 18 months of follow-up. Hyperthyroidism patients were newly diagnosed, had a disease duration of under 2 months, and were aged 18 to 65 years. The study excluded patients with uncontrolled infections, other autoimmune diseases, pregnancy or lactation. Diagnoses relied on clinical symptoms, serum thyroxine and TRAb, thyroid ultrasound and orbital computed tomography. PBMCs were isolated from about 9.1 ml of fresh peripheral blood by Ficoll-Paque density gradient centrifugation. Total RNA was extracted using Trizol reagent, and RNA quality was assessed on an Agilent 2100 Bioanalyzer. Ten or more counts support this clonotype. No antigen is known for it. This sequence may be a read error, since a much larger clone differs from it by one base.

TCR beta CDR3 regions were amplified from RNA transcripts. A first-round RT-PCR of the TCR CDR3 used the HTBI primer set with the Qiagen OneStep RT-PCR kit. Libraries were constructed in a second round of multiplex PCR, after which size selection and purification were performed. The libraries were sequenced on an Illumina HiSeq2000 using paired-end 100 bp reads. Processing in the source paper ran as follows. SOAPnuke was used to process the raw data, throwing out any read that contained adapters or uncalled bases, had a mean Phred below 15, or lacked an exact constant-primer or identifier match. High-quality paired reads were merged with COPE v1.2.5, and unique nucleotide sequences were defined as clonotypes. MiTCR v1.1 was used to align clonotypes to the IMGT TRBV, TRBD and TRBJ reference segments. Analysis was restricted to V-J combinations with a frequency above 0.0001, which covered about 99% of repertoires. A TCS score was defined as the ratio between F50 (clonal expansion) and ExV (chaos), using BLOSUM62-based TCRdist between CDR3 peptides within each V-J. Welch's t-statistics and random forest reduced 514 V-J features to some 14, which were used in a naive Bayes classifier (R e1071). TCRdb reran the public reads through fastp at Q25 and MiXCR, keeping productive beta chains. Under each unique CDR3 protein, matching rows form one entry showing the most common genes and DNA. These V and J calls originate from TCRdb's pipeline instead of the authors' own analysis. The sample profile shows about 110,000 distinct CDR3 sequences; approximately 15% of them were found once. The ten largest account for around 44% of the sample.

Here is what the overall study found, with its caveats: Sample size was not statistically predetermined, and investigators were not blinded to group allocation. In cross-validation, a model built on a 13 V-J signature told ophthalmopathy apart from stable hyperthyroidism with over 85% sensitivity and around 84% specificity, and in testing the same model reached 80%/75%. Most expanded thyroid clonotypes (frequency above 0.001) were also detected in blood, a finding suggesting that blood repertoires may reflect thyroid immune responses. In validation, the model predicted progression to ophthalmopathy a median of about 6.5 months before onset, with over 60% sensitivity and roughly 72% specificity.

The chain couples TRBV12-3 or TRBV12-4 to TRBJ1-2, with 8 bases aligning to TRBD1. The sequenced material came from blood. This receptor was taken from a woman aged 45-65 years with Graves' hyperthyroidism. The DNA is TGTGCCAGCACCCCAGGGGGCGCGTACTATGGCTGCACCTTC. Translated, this gives CASTPGGAYYGCTF.